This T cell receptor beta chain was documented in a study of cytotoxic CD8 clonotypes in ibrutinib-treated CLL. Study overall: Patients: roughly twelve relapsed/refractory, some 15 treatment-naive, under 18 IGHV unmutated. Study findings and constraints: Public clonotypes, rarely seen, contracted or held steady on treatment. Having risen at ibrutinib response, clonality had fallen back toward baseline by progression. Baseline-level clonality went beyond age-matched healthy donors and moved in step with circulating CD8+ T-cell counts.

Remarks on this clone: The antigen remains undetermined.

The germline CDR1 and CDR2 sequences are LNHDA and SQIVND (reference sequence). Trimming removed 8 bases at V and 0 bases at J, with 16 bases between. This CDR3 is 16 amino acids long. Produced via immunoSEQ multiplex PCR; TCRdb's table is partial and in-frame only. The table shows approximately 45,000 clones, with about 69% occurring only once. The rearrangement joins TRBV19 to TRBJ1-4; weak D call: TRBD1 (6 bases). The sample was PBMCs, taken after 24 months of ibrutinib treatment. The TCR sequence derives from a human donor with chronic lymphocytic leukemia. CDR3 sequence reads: CASFRGEGATNEKLFF. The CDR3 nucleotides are TGTGCCAGTTTCAGGGGAGAGGGTGCAACTAATGAAAAACTGTTTTTT.